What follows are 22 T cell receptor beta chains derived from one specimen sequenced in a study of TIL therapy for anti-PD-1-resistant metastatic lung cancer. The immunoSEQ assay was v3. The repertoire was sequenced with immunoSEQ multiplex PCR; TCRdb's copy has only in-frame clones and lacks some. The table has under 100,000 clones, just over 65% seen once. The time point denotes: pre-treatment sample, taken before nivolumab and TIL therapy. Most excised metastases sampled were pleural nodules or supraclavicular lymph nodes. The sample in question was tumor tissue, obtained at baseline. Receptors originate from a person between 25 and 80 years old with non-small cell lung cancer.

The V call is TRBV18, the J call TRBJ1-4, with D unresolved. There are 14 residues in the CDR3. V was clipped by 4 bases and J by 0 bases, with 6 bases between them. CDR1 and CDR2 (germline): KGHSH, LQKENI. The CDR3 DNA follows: TGTGCCAGCTCACAGCAAGCAACTAATGAAAAACTGTTTTTT. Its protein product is CASSQQATNEKLFF.

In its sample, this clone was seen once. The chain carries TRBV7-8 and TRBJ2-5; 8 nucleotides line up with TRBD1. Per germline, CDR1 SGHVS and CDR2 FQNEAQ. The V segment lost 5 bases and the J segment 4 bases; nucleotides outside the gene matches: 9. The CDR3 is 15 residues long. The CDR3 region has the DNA TGTGCCAGCAGCGTATCCGGGACAGGCTTAGAGACCCAGTACTTC. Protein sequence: CASSVSGTGLETQYF.

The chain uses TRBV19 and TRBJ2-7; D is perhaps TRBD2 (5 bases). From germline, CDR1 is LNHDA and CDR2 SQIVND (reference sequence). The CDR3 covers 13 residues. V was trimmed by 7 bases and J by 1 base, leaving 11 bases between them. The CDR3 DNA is TGTGCCAGTAAGCGGACCAATTCCTACGAGCAGTACTTC. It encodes CASKRTNSYEQYF.

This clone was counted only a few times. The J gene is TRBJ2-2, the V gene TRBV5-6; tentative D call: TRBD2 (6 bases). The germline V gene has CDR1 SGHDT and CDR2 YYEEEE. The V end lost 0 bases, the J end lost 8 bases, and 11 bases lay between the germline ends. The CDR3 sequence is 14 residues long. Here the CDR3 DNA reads TGTGCCAGCAGCTTGGCCGGGGGACGAGGGGAGCTGTTTTTT. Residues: CASSLAGGRGELFF.

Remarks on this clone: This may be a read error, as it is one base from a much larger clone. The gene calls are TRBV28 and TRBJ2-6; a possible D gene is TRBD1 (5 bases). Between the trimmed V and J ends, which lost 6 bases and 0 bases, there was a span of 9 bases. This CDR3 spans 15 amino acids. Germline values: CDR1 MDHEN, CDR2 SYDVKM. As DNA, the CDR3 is TGTGCCAGCAGGACACAGGTCTCTGGGGCCAACGTCCTGACTTTC. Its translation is CASRTQVSGANVLTF.

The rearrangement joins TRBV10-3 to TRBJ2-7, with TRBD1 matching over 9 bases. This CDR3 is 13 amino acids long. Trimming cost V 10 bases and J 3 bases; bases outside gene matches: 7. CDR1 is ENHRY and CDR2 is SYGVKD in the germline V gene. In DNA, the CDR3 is TGTGCCAGCAGACAGGGGGATGGCTACGAGCAGTACTTC. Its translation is CASRQGDGYEQYF.

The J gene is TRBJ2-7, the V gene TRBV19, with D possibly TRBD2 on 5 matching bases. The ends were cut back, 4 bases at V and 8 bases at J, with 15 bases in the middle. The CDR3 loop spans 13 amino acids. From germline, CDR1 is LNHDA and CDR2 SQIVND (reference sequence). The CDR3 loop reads CASSTRGASQQYF. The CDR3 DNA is TGTGCCAGTAGTACCCGGGGAGCGTCCCAGCAGTACTTC.

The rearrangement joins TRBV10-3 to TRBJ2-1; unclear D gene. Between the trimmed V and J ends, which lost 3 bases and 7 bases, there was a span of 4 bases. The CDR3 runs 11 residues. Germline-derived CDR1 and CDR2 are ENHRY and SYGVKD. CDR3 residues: CAISDVNEQFF. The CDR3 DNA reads TGTGCCATCAGTGACGTAAATGAGCAGTTCTTC.

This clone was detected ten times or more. The CDR3 nucleotides read TGTGCCAGCAGCGTAGCGGGGGGGACTCCAGGACTACAAGAGACCCAGTACTTC. Translated: CASSVAGGTPGLQETQYF. The rearrangement joins TRBV9 to TRBJ2-5; 8 nucleotides line up with TRBD2. This CDR3 spans 18 amino acids. Germline trimming cut 0 bases from V and 2 bases from J; bases unmatched to any gene: 12. Germline V CDR1 and CDR2: SGDLS, YYNGEE.

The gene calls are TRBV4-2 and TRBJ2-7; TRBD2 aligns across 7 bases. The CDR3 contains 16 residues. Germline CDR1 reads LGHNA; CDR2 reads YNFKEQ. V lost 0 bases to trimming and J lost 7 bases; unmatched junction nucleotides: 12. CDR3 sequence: CASSQDGRDSPLEQYF. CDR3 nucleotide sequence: TGTGCCAGCAGCCAAGATGGGAGGGACTCCCCCCTGGAGCAGTACTTC.

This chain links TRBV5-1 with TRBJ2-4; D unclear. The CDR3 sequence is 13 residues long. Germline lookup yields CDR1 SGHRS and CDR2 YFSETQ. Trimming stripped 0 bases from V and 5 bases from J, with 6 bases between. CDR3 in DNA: TGCGCCAGCAGCTTGGGGTCAGAAAACATTCAGTACTTC. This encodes CASSLGSENIQYF.

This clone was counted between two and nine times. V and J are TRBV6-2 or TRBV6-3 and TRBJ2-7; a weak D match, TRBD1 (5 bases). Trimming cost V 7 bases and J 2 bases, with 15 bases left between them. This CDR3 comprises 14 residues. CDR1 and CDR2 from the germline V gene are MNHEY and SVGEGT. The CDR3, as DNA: TGTGCCAGCACCCCATGGCAGGGAACCTACGAGCAGTACTTC. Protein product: CASTPWQGTYEQYF.

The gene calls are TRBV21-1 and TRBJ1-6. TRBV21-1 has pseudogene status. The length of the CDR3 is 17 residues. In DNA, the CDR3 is TGTGCCAGCAGCAAATGTGAGGGGAACTCCTATAATTCACCCCTCCACTTT. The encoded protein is CASSKCEGNSYNSPLHF.

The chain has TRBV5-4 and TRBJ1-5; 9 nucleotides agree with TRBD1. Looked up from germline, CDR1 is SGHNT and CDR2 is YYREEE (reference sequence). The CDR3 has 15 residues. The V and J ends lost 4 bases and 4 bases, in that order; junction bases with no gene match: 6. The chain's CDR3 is CASSPGTGRNQPQHF. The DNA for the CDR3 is TGTGCCAGCAGCCCCGGGACAGGGAGAAATCAGCCCCAGCATTTT.

CDR3 residues: CASSITGTGGSQPQHF. CDR3 nucleotides: TGTGCCAGCAGTATTACGGGGACAGGGGGCAGTCAGCCCCAGCATTTT. This rearrangement joins TRBV6-2 or TRBV6-3 to TRBJ1-5; 12 nucleotides line up with TRBD1. This CDR3 spans 16 amino acids. The V segment lost 5 bases and the J segment 6 bases; nucleotides outside the gene matches: 8. CDR1 is MNHEY, CDR2 SVGEGT, per germline.

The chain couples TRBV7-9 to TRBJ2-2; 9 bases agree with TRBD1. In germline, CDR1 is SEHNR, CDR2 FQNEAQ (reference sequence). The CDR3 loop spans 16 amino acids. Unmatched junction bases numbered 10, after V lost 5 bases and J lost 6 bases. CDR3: CASSGTGTGWPGELFF. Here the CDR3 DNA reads TGTGCCAGCAGCGGAACCGGGACAGGGTGGCCCGGGGAGCTGTTTTTT. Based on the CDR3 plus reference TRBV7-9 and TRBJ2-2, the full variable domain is DTGVSQNPRHKITKRGQNVTFRCDPISEHNRLYWYRQTLGQGPEFLTYFQNEAQLEKSRLLSDRFSAERPKGSFSTLEIQRTEQGDSAMYLCASSGTGTGWPGELFFGEGSRLTVL.

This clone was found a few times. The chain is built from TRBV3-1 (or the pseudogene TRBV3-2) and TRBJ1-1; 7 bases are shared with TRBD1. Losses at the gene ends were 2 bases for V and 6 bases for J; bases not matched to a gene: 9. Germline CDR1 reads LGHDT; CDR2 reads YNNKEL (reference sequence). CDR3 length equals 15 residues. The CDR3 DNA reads TGTGCCAGCAGCCAACACCGGGACAGTAGACCTGAAGCTTTCTTT. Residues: CASSQHRDSRPEAFF.

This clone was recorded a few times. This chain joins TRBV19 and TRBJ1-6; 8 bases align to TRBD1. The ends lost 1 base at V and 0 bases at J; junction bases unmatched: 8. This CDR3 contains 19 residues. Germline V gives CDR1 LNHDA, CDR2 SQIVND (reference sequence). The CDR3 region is CASSIARQGLSSYNSPLHF. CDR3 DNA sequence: TGTGCCAGTAGTATAGCCCGACAGGGGCTAAGCTCCTATAATTCACCCCTCCACTTT.

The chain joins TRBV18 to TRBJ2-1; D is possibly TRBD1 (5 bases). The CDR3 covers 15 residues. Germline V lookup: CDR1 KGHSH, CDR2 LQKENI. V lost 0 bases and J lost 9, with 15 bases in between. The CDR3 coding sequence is TGTGCCAGCTCACCACCGGGGCTGGGAATGGGTGAGCAGTTCTTC. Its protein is CASSPPGLGMGEQFF.

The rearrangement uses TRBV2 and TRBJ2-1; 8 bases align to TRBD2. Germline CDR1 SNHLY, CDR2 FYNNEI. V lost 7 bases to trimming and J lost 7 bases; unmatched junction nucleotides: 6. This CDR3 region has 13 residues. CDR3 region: CASKGPGGNEQFF. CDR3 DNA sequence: TGTGCCAGCAAGGGGCCGGGAGGGAATGAGCAGTTCTTC.

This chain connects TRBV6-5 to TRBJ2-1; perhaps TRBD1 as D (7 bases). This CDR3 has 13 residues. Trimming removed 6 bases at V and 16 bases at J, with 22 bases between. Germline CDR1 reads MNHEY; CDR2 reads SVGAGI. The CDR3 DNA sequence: TGTGCCAGCAGCCCGACGTGGGCGGGACAGAACTTCTTC. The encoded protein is CASSPTWAGQNFF.

The CDR3 sequence is CASSLIQRNTEAFF. The CDR3 DNA reads TGTGCCAGCAGTTTAATTCAGAGGAACACTGAAGCTTTCTTT. The chain couples TRBV6-6 to TRBJ1-1; D is undetermined. This CDR3 is built from 14 residues. Trimming took 4 bases from V and 1 from J, leaving 10 bases between them. Germline CDR1 MNHNY, CDR2 SVGAGI (reference sequence).